The rows below give T cell receptor beta chains drawn from one sample of a study of early T cells in non-severe SARS-CoV-2 infection. One entry per CDR3 protein results from TCRdb running MiXCR on the 5' RACE reads. This sample has under 70,000 distinct CDR3 sequences, with around 4.9% found just once. The material sequenced was whole blood. The origin of the receptors is an adult who was a healthcare worker with PCR-confirmed SARS-CoV-2 infection or an uninfected control (not recorded which). The CDR3 runs from the conserved cysteine through the conserved F or W. Fields, in order: clone size, D gene, V gene, J gene, CDR3 DNA, CDR3 protein. A D gene is named only where the DNA matches it firmly. For some rows the clone size is stated as once, few or many, or as a class when expanded; others skip it.

few	TRBD2	TRBV20-1	TRBJ2-3	TGCAGTGCTAGTCCAAGCGGGGGACTAGCAACAGATACGCAGTATTTT	CSASPSGGLATDTQYF
many	NA	TRBV28	TRBJ2-7	TGTGCCAGCAGTTCAACCTCGGTTTCGGGCTCCTACGAGCAGTACTTC	CASSSTSVSGSYEQYF
many	TRBD1	TRBV11-2	TRBJ2-7	TGTGCCAGCCGAACAGACAGGGACGAGCAGTACTTC	CASRTDRDEQYF
many	TRBD1	TRBV25-1	TRBJ2-7	TGTGCCAGCAGTGACCTCGACAGGGGGGCCTACGAGCAGTACTTC	CASSDLDRGAYEQYF
few	TRBD1	TRBV29-1	TRBJ2-7	TGCAGCGTCATCAGGGTGACAGGGTACGAGCAGTACTTC	CSVIRVTGYEQYF
NA	NA	TRBV5-3	TRBJ1-1	TGTGCCAGAAGCTTTGGGTATTTTGGAGGGACCCGCCTGGGCACTGAAGCTTTCTTT	CARSFGYFGGTRLGTEAFF
many	NA	TRBV6-5	TRBJ2-3	TGTGCCAGCAGTTTGCAGGAGCCCCGCACAGATACGCAGTATTTT	CASSLQEPRTDTQYF
once	TRBD1	TRBV19	TRBJ1-6	TGTGCCAGTAGTATACGGGACAGCAGTTCACCCCTCCACTTT	CASSIRDSSSPLHF
few	NA	TRBV29-1	TRBJ2-7	TGCAGCGTGGAGGGGACTTCGACAAATTACGAGCAGTACTTC	CSVEGTSTNYEQYF
many	NA	TRBV27	TRBJ2-5	TGTGCCAGCAGTTTCTATGGATCGAAACAAGAGACCCAGTACTTC	CASSFYGSKQETQYF
many	TRBD1	TRBV7-9	TRBJ1-1	TGTGCCAGCAGCTCAGACAGGGGATTGGGCACTGAAGCTTTCTTT	CASSSDRGLGTEAFF